This T cell receptor (beta chain) was obtained from a study of identical twins. This CDR3 has 14 amino acids. V dropped 3 bases and J dropped 0 bases, with 8 bases sitting between them. Germline loops: CDR1 SGHAT, CDR2 FQDESV (reference sequence). One entry per CDR3 protein, called by TCRdb with MiXCR from the 5' RACE reads. This table has some 230,000 distinct CDR3 sequences, roughly 7.1% appearing once. General study findings and limits: Models predicted less out-of-frame TCR alpha sharing in monozygotic twins than was found.

This clonotype was counted a few times. What it binds is not known. Another study also made use of these data, one on T cells expressing NK-cell markers. That publication notes: Sorted T-cell subsets CD3+CD56+NKG2C+, CD3+CD56+NKG2C- and CD3+CD56-NKG2C+ were TCR beta-sequenced. Among the eight sequenced donors, seven tested HCMV-seropositive and one tested seronegative. Several of the experiments relied on an anti-gamma-delta TCR antibody so that only alpha-beta TCR T cells were sorted.

The source material was CD8+ T cells sorted from blood. This chain uses TRBV11-1 with TRBJ1-1; D is ambiguous. The receptor's source is a woman younger than 35 in good health. The CDR3 loop is CASSFPGVNTEAFF. CDR3 coding DNA: TGTGCCAGCAGCTTTCCTGGGGTGAACACTGAAGCTTTCTTT.